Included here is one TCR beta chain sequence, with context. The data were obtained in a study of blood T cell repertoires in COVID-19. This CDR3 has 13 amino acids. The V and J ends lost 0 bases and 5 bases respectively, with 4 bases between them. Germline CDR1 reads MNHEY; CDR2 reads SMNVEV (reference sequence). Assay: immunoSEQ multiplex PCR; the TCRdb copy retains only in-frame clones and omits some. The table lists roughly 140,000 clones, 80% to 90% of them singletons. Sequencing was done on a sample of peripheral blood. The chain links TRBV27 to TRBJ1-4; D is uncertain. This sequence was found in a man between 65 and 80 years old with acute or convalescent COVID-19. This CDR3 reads CASSLSMNEKLFF. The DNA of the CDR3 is TGTGCCAGCAGTTTATCCATGAATGAAAAACTGTTTTTT.